This record looks at one TCR beta chain sequence and its context. This clone has only one observation. Which antigen it targets is not known. Qualities for individual bases were not recorded, and no much larger clone is one base off. The CDR3 regions of human TCRbeta chains were analyzed by immunosequencing. The study's own analysis went as follows. Repertoire TCRs were matched against a reference library of SARS-CoV-2-specific TCRs generated with the MIRA antigen-specificity platform. Breadth meant the fraction of unique TCRs that were SARS-CoV-2-associated, whereas depth meant the fraction of total T cells that were SARS-CoV-2-associated. Each spike-specific TCR was assigned to its reactive spike region and to a CD4 or CD8 class using the MIRA data. Log10-transformed breadth and depth values were compared by one-way ANOVA with Sidak's multiple comparisons tests. TCRdb stores this immuneACCESS table with in-frame sequences only. Part of the clones is absent; in the studies checked, under half of the shortfall reflects unresolved V genes, and no reason is known for the rest. V, J and clone size derive from that table, while D and trimming were established from the DNA sequence. Within this sample are roughly 200,000 clones, with roughly 92% of them counted one time only. The top ten hold roughly 1.7% of the sample.

The data belong to a study of T cell responses to AZD1222 COVID-19 vaccine listed by TCRdb under 2021. Study-level background: TCR sequencing was performed for some 250 trial participants, of whom 200 to 220 were given two doses of AZD1222 and roughly 25 were given two doses of MenACWY control vaccine. Enrollment into the trials was organized by age into subgroups of 18-55, 56-69 and 70-plus years, and those subgroups contained 148, 28 and 57 TCR-sequenced participants, respectively. Summary of the overall study and its limitations: In the small 56-69-year group, the increase in depth fell short of significance, most likely because of low power. Nearly half of unique spike-specific TCRs reportedly recognized epitopes outside regions mutated in the B.1.351 and B.1.1.7 variants. After two AZD1222 doses, spike-specific TCR breadth and depth were significantly higher than at day 0 and than in MenACWY recipients. Conclusions about previously exposed vaccinees were limited because only 5 or 6 AZD1222 recipients were SARS-CoV-2 seropositive at baseline. The whole spike protein was spanned by vaccine-associated CD4 TCRs, and dominant responses were seen in regions 160-218 and 743-854. Because no day 14 peak-response samples were available, the repertoires could be characterized only after the peak T cell response. Participants were mostly white British and included more females than males, and it was suggested by the authors that clonal diversity may have been underestimated.

Clipping removes 5 bases from V and 7 bases from J, with 5 as the unmatched junction base count. Inclusive of the bounding cysteine and phenylalanine, the CDR3 is 13 residues long. Only the CDR3 DNA is retained, 39 bases long and in frame from the first base. CDR1 MNHEY and CDR2 SVGAGI were looked up in the germline V gene. What this sample's time point label stands for: about 28 days (+/-7) after the second vaccine dose. AZD1222 recipients given second doses at about 4 weeks or at about 12 weeks were pooled, since spike-specific TCR depth and breadth were not found to differ between the two schedules. Vaccinee samples came from UK trials COV001 and COV002, including a single-blind randomized controlled phase 2/3 trial of AZD1222 (ChAdOx1 nCoV-19) in healthy adults. For TCRbeta chain sequencing, PBMC samples were collected from trial participants at day 0 and at day 28 after the second dose.

This sequence was found in an adult who received the AZD1222 COVID-19 vaccine. Sequencing used peripheral blood, obtained 28 days after the second AZD1222 dose. The sequence links TRBV6-5 to TRBJ2-5, and 9 bases in between align with TRBD1. The bases are TGTGCCAGCAGTCAGCGACAGGGGGGGACCCAGTACTTC. Translation gives CASSQRQGGTQYF.